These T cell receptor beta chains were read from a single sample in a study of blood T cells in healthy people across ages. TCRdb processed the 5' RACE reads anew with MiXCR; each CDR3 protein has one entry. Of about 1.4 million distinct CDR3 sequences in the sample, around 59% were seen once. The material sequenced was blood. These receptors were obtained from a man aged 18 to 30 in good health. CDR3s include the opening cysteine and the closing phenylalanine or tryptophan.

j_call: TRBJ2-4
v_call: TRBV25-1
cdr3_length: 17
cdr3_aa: CASSEYRPTGAKNIQYF

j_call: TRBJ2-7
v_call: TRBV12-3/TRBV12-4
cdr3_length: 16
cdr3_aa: CASSLGLAGLSYEQYF

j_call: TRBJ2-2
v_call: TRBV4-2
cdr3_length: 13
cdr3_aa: CASSQDAGGELFF

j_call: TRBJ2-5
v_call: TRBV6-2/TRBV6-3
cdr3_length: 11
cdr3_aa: CASRVLETQYF

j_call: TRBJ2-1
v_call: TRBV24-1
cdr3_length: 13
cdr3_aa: CATSALGGDEQFF

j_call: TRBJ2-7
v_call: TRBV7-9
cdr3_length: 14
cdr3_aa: CASSLIQGASEQYF

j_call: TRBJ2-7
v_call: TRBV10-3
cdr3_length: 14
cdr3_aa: CAISESRTSYEQYF

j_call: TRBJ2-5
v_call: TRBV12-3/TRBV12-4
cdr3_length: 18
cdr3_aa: CASSWLVEAGVLEETQYF

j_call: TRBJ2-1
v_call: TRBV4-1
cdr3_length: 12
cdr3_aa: CASSQDGLKQFF

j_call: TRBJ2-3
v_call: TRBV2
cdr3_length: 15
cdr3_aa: CATLSGTVSTDTQYF

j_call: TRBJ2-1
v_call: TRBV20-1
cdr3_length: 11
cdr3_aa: CSFRLGNEQFF

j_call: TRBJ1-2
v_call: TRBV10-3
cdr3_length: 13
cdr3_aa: CAISPGTAMGYTF

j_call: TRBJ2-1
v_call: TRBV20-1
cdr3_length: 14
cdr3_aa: CSAGVSGSYNEQFF

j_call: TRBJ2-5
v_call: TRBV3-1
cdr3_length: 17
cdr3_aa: CASSQDGRLAGTNEQYF

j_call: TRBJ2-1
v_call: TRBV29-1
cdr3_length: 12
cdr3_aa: CSVEYPYNEQFF

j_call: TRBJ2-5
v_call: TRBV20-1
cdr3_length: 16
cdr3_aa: CSATEPGQGASETQYF

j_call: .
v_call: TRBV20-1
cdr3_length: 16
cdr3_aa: CSARAPDGTWGRTQYF

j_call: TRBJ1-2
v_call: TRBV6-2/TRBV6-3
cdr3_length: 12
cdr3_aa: CASSPEYYGYTF

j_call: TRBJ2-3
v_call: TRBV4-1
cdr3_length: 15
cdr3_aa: CASSQVWLSTDTQYF

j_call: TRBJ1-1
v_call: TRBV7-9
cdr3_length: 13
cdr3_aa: CASDVSENTEAFF

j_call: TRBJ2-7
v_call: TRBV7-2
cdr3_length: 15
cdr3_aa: CASSLVVQGSYEQYF

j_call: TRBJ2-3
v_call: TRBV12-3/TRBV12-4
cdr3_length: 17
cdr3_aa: CASSSMGVGLITDTQYF

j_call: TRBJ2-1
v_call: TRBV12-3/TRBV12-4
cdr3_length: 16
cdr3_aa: CASRARTGGIHNEQFF

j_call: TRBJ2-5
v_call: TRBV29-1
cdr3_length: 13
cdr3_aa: CSVVDSRQETQYF

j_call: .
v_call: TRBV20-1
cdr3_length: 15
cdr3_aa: CSARFTGRNENIQYF

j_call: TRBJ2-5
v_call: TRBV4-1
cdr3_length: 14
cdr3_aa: CASSLWDRGETQYF

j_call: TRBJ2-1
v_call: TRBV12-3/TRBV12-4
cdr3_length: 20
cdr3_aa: CASSFIVWSRRDSSYNEQFF

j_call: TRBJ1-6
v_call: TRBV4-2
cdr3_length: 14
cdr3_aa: CASSQDSKNSPLHF

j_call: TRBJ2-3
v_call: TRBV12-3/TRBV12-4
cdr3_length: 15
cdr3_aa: CASGTGGAGTDTQYF

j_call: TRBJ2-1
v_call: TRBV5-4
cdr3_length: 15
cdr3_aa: CASSFRTSGYNEQFF

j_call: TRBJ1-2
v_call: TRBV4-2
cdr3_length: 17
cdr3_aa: CASSQFPGQGARYGYTF

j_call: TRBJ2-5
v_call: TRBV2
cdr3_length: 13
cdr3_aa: CASSETGVAGVYF

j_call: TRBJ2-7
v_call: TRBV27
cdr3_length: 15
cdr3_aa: CASSLFSGANYEQYF

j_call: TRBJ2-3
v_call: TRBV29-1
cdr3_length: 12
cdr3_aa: CAWASSTDTQYF

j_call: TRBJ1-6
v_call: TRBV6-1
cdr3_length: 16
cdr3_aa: CASSEARTAFNSPLHF

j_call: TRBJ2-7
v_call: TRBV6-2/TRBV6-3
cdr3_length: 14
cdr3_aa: CASTSTGGLYEQYF

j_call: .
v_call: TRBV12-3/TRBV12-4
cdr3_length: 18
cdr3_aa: CASSPLSAVWRKHYEQYF

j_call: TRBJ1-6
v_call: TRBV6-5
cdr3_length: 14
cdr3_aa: CASRLGGTGSPLHF

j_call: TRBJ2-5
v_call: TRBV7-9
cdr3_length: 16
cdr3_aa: CASSLVTSGQYNEQYF

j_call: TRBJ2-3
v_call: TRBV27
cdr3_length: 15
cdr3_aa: CASSLHRAGGDTQYF

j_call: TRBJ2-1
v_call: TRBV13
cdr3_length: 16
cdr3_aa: CASSLGSGTLRNEQFF

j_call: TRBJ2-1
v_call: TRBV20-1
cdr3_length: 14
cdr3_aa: CSARGTTAGEAQFF

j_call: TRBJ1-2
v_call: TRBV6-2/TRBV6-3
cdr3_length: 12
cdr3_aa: CASTDRNYGYTF

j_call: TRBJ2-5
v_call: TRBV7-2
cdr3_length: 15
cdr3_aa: CASSLVPQGGETQYF

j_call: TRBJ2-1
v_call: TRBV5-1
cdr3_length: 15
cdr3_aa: CASSLASGGINEQFF

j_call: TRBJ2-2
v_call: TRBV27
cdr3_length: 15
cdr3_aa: CASSLASGVTGELFF

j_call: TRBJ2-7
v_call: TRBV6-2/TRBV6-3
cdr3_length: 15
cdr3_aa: CASSYSRAASYEQYF